This paragraph covers one T cell receptor (beta chain) sequence. This PCR relied on a set of 60 Vbeta primers and 13 Jbeta primers. Data came from immunoSEQ multiplex PCR; TCRdb stores just in-frame clones and leaves some out. In the table there are approximately 200,000 clones, roughly 79% of which are singletons. The CDR3 runs 13 residues. The ends were cut back, 4 bases at V and 5 bases at J, with 12 bases in the middle. Germline V CDR1 and CDR2: SGHTA, FQGTGA. The sample comes from a study of cytomegalovirus exposure and HLA in healthy donors. The source material was PBMCs. This sequence originates from a man between 18 and 29 years old in good health and CMV-seronegative. This chain links TRBV7-3 with TRBJ2-7; D perhaps matches TRBD2 (6 bases). The DNA for the CDR3 is TGTGCCAGCAGCTCCGTCGGGGGAAACGAGCAGTACTTC. The encoded protein is CASSSVGGNEQYF.